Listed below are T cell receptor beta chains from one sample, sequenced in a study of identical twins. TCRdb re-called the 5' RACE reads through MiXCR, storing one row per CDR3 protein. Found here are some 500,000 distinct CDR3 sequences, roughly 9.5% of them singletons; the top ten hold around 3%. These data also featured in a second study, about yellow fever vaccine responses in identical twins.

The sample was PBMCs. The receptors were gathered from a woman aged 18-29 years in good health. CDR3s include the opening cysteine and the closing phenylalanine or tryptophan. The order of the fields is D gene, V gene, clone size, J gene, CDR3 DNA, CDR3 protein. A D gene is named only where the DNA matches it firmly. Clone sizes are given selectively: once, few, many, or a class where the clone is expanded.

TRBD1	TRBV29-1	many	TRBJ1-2	TGCAGCGTGACCCCGGGACAGCCAAAAGGCTACACCTTC	CSVTPGQPKGYTF
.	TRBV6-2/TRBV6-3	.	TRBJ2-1	TGTGCCAGCAGTCTCCTCGGGGTCGGTGAGCAGTTCTTC	CASSLLGVGEQFF
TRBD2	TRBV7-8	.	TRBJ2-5	TGTGCCAGCAGCTTAGTTGCGGGGGGGCCCGAAAGAGAGACCCAGTACTTC	CASSLVAGGPERETQYF
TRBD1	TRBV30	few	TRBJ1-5	TGTGCCTGGAGGACGACAGGGGTGGGCAATCAGCCCCAGCATTTT	CAWRTTGVGNQPQHF
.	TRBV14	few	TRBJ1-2	TGTGCCAGCAGCCAAGAAGCAGGGAACTATGGCTACACCTTC	CASSQEAGNYGYTF
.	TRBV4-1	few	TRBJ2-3	TGCGCCAGCAAACCGGGGACCACAGATACGCAGTATTTT	CASKPGTTDTQYF
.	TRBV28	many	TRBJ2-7	TGTGCCAGCAGTTTAGACGGCCTCTCCTACGAGCAGTACTTC	CASSLDGLSYEQYF
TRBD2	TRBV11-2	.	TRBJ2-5	TGTGCCAGCAGCTTCGGGGGGGATGCCCGAAGAGAGACCCAGTACTTC	CASSFGGDARRETQYF
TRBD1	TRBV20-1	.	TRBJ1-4	TGCAGTGCTAGAGTCAGGGGGGGTGAAAAACTGTTTTTT	CSARVRGGEKLFF
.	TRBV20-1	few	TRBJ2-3	TGCAGTGCTCCGAGGGGGGATTCCCCAGATACGCAGTATTTT	CSAPRGDSPDTQYF
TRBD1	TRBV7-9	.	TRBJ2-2	TGTGCCAGCAGCTTCCCTATCGGACAGGGGAACACCGGGGAGCTGTTTTTT	CASSFPIGQGNTGELFF
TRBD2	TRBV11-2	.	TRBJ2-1	TGTGCCAGCAGCGCAGCCCTTATAGCGGGAGGTCCCAATGAGCAGTTCTTC	CASSAALIAGGPNEQFF
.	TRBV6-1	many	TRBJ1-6	TGTGCCAGCAGGAAGACAGACCTCGGTTGGAATTCACCCCTCCACTTT	CASRKTDLGWNSPLHF
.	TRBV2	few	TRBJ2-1	TGTGCCAGCAGTGAAGCGAGGGCTCTAAATGAGCAGTTCTTC	CASSEARALNEQFF
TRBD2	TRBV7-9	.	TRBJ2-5	TGTGCCAGCACCTCCTTAGGCGGGGGGTACCAAGAGACCCAGTACTTC	CASTSLGGGYQETQYF
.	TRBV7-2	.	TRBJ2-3	TGTGCCAGCAGCTCCCGGGACATTGTGGTCTATACAGATACGCAGTATTTT	CASSSRDIVVYTDTQYF
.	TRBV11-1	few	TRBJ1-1	TGTGCCAGCAGCTTACAGCCGAACACTGAAGCTTTCTTT	CASSLQPNTEAFF
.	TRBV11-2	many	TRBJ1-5	TGTGCCAGCAGCTTGGTCGAGAATCAGCCCCAGCATTTT	CASSLVENQPQHF
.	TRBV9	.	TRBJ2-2	TGTGCCAGCAGCGCCGGAAGCGAGGCCACCGGGGAGCTGTTTTTT	CASSAGSEATGELFF
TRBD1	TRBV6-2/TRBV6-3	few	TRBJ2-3	TGTGCCAGCAACTCATACGGACAGGGAGCAGATACGCAGTATTTT	CASNSYGQGADTQYF
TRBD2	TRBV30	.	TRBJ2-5	TGTGCCTGGAGTGTAGGACTAGCGGGAGGAGGGGAGACCCAGTACTTC	CAWSVGLAGGGETQYF
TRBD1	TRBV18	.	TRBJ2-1	TGTGCCAGCGCCACCGGGACAGGGGGAATAGGTGAGCAGTTCTTC	CASATGTGGIGEQFF
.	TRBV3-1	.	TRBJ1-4	TGTGCCAGCAGCCAGGACCACAGTGAAGAAAAACTGTTTTTT	CASSQDHSEEKLFF
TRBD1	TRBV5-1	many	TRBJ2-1	TGCGCCAGCAGCGACGGGGACAGGACTTACAATGAGCAGTTCTTC	CASSDGDRTYNEQFF
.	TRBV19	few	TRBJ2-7	TGTGCCAGTATACACAGGGCCCACGAGCAGTACTTC	CASIHRAHEQYF
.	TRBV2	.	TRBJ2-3	TGTGCCAGCATCAGGTCTACTGGCGAAGATACGCAGTATTTT	CASIRSTGEDTQYF
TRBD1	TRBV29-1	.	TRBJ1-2	TGCAGCGTCGGACAGGACTTTTCTAACTATGGCTACACCTTC	CSVGQDFSNYGYTF
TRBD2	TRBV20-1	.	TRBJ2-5	TGCAGTGCGGGGACTAGCGGGGGAAAGGGTCAGTACTTC	CSAGTSGGKGQYF
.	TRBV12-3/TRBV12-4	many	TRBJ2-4	TGTGCCAGCAGTGCCCAAGCCAAAAACATTCAGTACTTC	CASSAQAKNIQYF
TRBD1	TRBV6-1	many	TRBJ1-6	TGTGCCAGCAGTCCCTCACAGGGGGGGGCCAAACCCCTCCACTTT	CASSPSQGGAKPLHF
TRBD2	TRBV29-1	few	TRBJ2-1	TGCAGCGCTTCCGGGACTAGCGGGCAAAGCTCCTACAATGAGCAGTTCTTC	CSASGTSGQSSYNEQFF
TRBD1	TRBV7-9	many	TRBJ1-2	TGTGCCAGCAGCTTAGTCCAGGGGGCCGTCTATGGCTACACCTTC	CASSLVQGAVYGYTF
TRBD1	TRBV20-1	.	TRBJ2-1	TGCAGCATACGGGGACAGGGCACTCTGAGCTCCTACAATGAGCAGTTCTTC	CSIRGQGTLSSYNEQFF
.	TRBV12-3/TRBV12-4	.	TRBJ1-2	TGTGCCAGCAGTTTTAGAGGTGCCAGGATCTATGGCTACACCTTC	CASSFRGARIYGYTF
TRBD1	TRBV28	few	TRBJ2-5	TGTGCCAGCAATGGGGACAGTCGCAGGGCGTCCTTC	CASNGDSRRASF
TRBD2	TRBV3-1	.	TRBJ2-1	TGTGCCAGCAGCCCCATAGCGGGGGGGCATGGTGAGCAGTTCTTC	CASSPIAGGHGEQFF
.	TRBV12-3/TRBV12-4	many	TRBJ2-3	TGTGCCAGCAGCTTGAGGAGGTTTGAGGCAGATACGCAGTATTTT	CASSLRRFEADTQYF
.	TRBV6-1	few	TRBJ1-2	TGTGCCAGCTTCTCAACAGGGAACTATGGCTACACCTTC	CASFSTGNYGYTF
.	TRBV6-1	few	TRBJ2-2	TGTGCCAGCAGTCGAGGACAGCACCCTAACACCGGGGAGCTGTTTTTT	CASSRGQHPNTGELFF
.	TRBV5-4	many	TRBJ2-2	TGTGCCAGCAGCTTGGATTGGGGGAACACCGGGGAGCTGTTTTTT	CASSLDWGNTGELFF
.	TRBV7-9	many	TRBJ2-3	TGTGCCAGCAGCCTCGGAGGGGGGGCCTCAGATACGCAGTATTTT	CASSLGGGASDTQYF
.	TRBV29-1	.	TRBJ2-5	TGCAGCGTTGACCCAGGAATCCAAGAGACCCAGTACTTC	CSVDPGIQETQYF
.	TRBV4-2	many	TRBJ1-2	TGTGCCAGCAGCCAAGAATTCAGGAAAAACTATGGCTACACCTTC	CASSQEFRKNYGYTF
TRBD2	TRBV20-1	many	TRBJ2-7	TGCAGTGCTAGTTTACAACTAGCGGCCTCCTACGAGCAGTACTTC	CSASLQLAASYEQYF
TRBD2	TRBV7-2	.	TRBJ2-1	TGTGCCAGCAGCTTAGAAGGGACTAGGCCCGACAATGAGCAGTTCTTC	CASSLEGTRPDNEQFF
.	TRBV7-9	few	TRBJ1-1	TGTGCCAGCATCCCTTGGGGGGCGGTTGAAGCTTTCTTT	CASIPWGAVEAFF
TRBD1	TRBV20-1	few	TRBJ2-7	TGCAGTGCTAGAGGCAGGGGGTTCGCGGGCGAGCAGTACTTC	CSARGRGFAGEQYF
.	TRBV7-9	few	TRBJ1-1	TGTGCCAGCAGCTTGGGGGTGTTGGACACTGAAGCTTTCTTT	CASSLGVLDTEAFF
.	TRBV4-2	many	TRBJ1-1	TGTGCCAGCAGCCAAGATGGGAACACTGAAGCTTTCTTT	CASSQDGNTEAFF
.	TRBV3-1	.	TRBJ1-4	TGTGCCAGCAGCCAAGGGTTTGAAGAAAAACTGTTTTTT	CASSQGFEEKLFF
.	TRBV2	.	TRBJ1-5	TGTGCCAGCAGTGAAGTTCTGGAATTGAATCAGCCCCAGCATTTT	CASSEVLELNQPQHF
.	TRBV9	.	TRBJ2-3	TGTGCCAGCAGCCCATTTAGTTCCATCAATACGCAGTATTTT	CASSPFSSINTQYF
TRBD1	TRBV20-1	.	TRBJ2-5	TGCAGTGCAACCATGGGACAGGGCCTTCAAGAGACCCAGTACTTC	CSATMGQGLQETQYF
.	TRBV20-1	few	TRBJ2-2	TGCAGTGTCCCGCGGGGATCGAACACCGGGGAGCTGTTTTTT	CSVPRGSNTGELFF